There are a few counts of the clone carrying this T cell receptor beta chain. The PCR made use of 60 Vbeta and 13 Jbeta primers. The protocol was immunoSEQ multiplex PCR, while the TCRdb copy is restricted to in-frame clones and leaves out a portion. Counted here are about 190,000 clones, less than 85% occurring once; the ten biggest clones make up approximately 4.6%. The data are from a study of cytomegalovirus exposure and HLA in healthy donors. Germline V gene sequence: CDR1 LGHNA, CDR2 YSLEER. CDR3 length equals 14 residues. The trim removed 4 bases at V and 5 bases at J, leaving 2 bases unmatched.

The sample comprised PBMCs. The sequence was obtained from a man aged 25 to 40 in good health and CMV-seropositive. The chain recombines TRBV4-3 with TRBJ2-4; 10 positions match TRBD1. For the CDR3, the DNA is TGCGCCAGCAGCCGTGGGACAGGGGAAAACATTCAGTACTTC. Its translation: CASSRGTGENIQYF.